The 24 T cell receptor beta chains listed next were all sequenced from one sample in a study of T cell responses to AZD1222 COVID-19 vaccine. The method was immunoSEQ multiplex PCR; TCRdb's version includes in-frame clones alone and lacks a portion of them. The sample lists 150,000 or so clones, 93% occurring once. The specimen comprised peripheral blood, sampled on day 0 of AZD1222 vaccination. Source of these receptors: an adult in good health.

This chain links TRBV6-5 with TRBJ1-2; maybe TRBD1 (6 bases). Germline V gene sequence: CDR1 MNHEY, CDR2 SVGAGI. Between the trimmed V and J ends, which lost 8 bases and 3 bases, there was a span of 16 bases. This CDR3 is 14 amino acids long. CDR3 sequence: CASYAGRGDYGYTF. CDR3 DNA: TGTGCCAGCTATGCAGGGAGGGGGGACTATGGCTACACCTTC.

This clone was observed once. The chain uses TRBV4-1 and TRBJ2-1, with a possible D match to TRBD2 (5 bases). Germline loops: CDR1 MGHRA, CDR2 YSYEKL. Between the trimmed V and J ends, which lost 1 base and 4 bases, there was a span of 17 bases. The CDR3 has 17 amino acids. CDR3 coding DNA: TGCGCCAGCAGCCAAGCCGGCCAGCGGATTAAATACAATGAGCAGTTCTTC. It codes for CASSQAGQRIKYNEQFF.

A single count supports this clone. The chain couples TRBV11-3 to TRBJ1-1; the D is unclear. The V and J ends lost 3 bases and 1 base respectively, with 9 bases between them. In germline, CDR1 is SGHNT, CDR2 YENEEA. This CDR3 region has 14 residues. CDR3 bases: TGTGCCAGCAGCTTCGGGTGGGGGAACACTGAAGCTTTCTTT. Encoded protein: CASSFGWGNTEAFF.

CDR3: CASRRGDTEAFF. For the CDR3, the DNA is TGTGCCAGTAGGCGCGGGGACACTGAAGCTTTCTTT. This rearrangement joins TRBV19 to TRBJ1-1; D is unclear. This CDR3 comprises 12 residues. The germline V gene encodes CDR1 LNHDA and CDR2 SQIVND (reference sequence). V lost 6 bases and J lost 3, with 8 bases in between. The variable domain in full, with the rest retrieved from reference TRBV19 and TRBJ1-1, is DGGITQSPKYLFRKEGQNVTLSCEQNLNHDAMYWYRQDPGQGLRLIYYSQIVNDFQKGDIAEGYSVSREKKESFPLTVTSAQKNPTAFYLCASRRGDTEAFFGQGTRLTVV.

J is TRBJ2-7 and V is TRBV2; possibly TRBD2 for D (6 bases). This CDR3 is 14 amino acids long. V lost 2 bases to trimming and J lost 4 bases, with 12 bases between them. CDR1 is SNHLY, CDR2 FYNNEI, per germline. This CDR3 reads CASSEYAGRYEQYF. CDR3 in DNA: TGTGCCAGCAGTGAATATGCGGGGCGGTACGAGCAGTACTTC.

V gene TRBV7-9 combines with J gene TRBJ2-1, with a possible D match to TRBD2 (5 bases). This CDR3 comprises 13 residues. Germline assignment: CDR1 SEHNR and CDR2 FQNEAQ (reference sequence). V dropped 5 bases and J dropped 13 bases, with 18 bases sitting between them. CDR3: CASSPMEATPQFF. The CDR3 DNA follows: TGTGCCAGCAGCCCCATGGAGGCGACACCTCAGTTCTTC.

The chain couples TRBV27 to TRBJ2-1; possibly TRBD2 for D (7 bases). Trimming took 2 bases from V and 5 from J, leaving 10 bases between them. This CDR3 comprises 14 residues. Germline CDR1 reads MNHEY; CDR2 reads SMNVEV (reference sequence). CDR3 loop: CASSLPGGHNEQFF. Written as DNA, the CDR3 is TGTGCCAGCAGTTTACCGGGGGGCCACAATGAGCAGTTCTTC.

The rearrangement joins TRBV18 to TRBJ1-5, with 8 bases fitting TRBD1. The V gene end was trimmed by 6 bases and the J gene end by 5 bases; junction bases not matched to a gene: 6. The CDR3 is 14 residues long. Per germline, CDR1 KGHSH and CDR2 LQKENI. CDR3 sequence reads: CASSSQGDHQPQHF. For the CDR3, the DNA is TGTGCCAGCTCGTCACAGGGGGACCATCAGCCCCAGCATTTT.

The chain is built from TRBV7-9 and TRBJ2-1, with TRBD2 matching 9 bases. In germline, CDR1 is SEHNR, CDR2 FQNEAQ (reference sequence). CDR3 length equals 15 residues. J lost 7 bases, V lost 2 bases, and 6 bases had no gene match. This CDR3 is CASSLSSGGLNEQFF. CDR3 bases: TGTGCCAGCAGCTTAAGTAGCGGGGGTCTGAATGAGCAGTTCTTC.

V gene TRBV19 combines with J gene TRBJ2-7, with D perhaps TRBD2 (8 bases). Trimming left V 5 bases short and J 3 bases short, with 17 bases between. The CDR3 extends over 15 amino acids. The V gene's germline CDR1 is LNHDA and CDR2 SQIVND (reference sequence). CDR3 sequence (DNA): TGTGCCAGTAGTCCGGGAGGGGGCGATGGCTACGAGCAGTACTTC. This encodes CASSPGGGDGYEQYF.

CDR3 amino acids: CARSLLRAAEKLFF. CDR3 DNA sequence: TGTGCCAGAAGCTTACTTAGGGCAGCCGAAAAACTGTTTTTT. V usage is TRBV5-3 and J usage is TRBJ1-4; D unresolved. TRBV5-3 is assigned to the ORF class and has an uncertain function. Trimming stripped 2 bases from V and 8 bases from J, with 13 bases between. CDR3 length equals 14 residues.

The J gene is TRBJ1-1, the V gene TRBV5-1; 9 nucleotides line up with TRBD1. J gave up 1 base and V 2 bases, and 6 bases lay outside the gene matches. There are 16 residues in the CDR3. CDR1 is SGHRS and CDR2 is YFSETQ in the germline V gene. The CDR3, as DNA: TGCGCCAGCAGCTTCCAACAGGGGGCCCCGAACACTGAAGCTTTCTTT. Its protein product is CASSFQQGAPNTEAFF.

V and J are TRBV5-1 and TRBJ1-1; TRBD1 agrees at 7 bases. This CDR3 has 15 residues. V was pared by 4 bases and J by 5 bases, with 11 bases of the junction left unmatched. Looked up from germline, CDR1 is SGHRS and CDR2 is YFSETQ. CDR3 protein: CASSEGPGGSTEAFF. The DNA of the CDR3 is TGCGCCAGCAGCGAGGGTCCAGGGGGTAGTACTGAAGCTTTCTTT.

The J gene is TRBJ1-1, the V gene TRBV2; D unclear. The V end was cut by 7 bases, the J end by 0 bases, with 9 bases between. This CDR3 spans 13 amino acids. Germline V gives CDR1 SNHLY, CDR2 FYNNEI. The CDR3 sequence: CASTRRVNTEAFF. The CDR3 DNA is TGTGCCAGCACCCGAAGGGTGAACACTGAAGCTTTCTTT.

This chain joins TRBV3-1 (or the pseudogene TRBV3-2) and TRBJ1-1; D not certain. V was trimmed by 2 bases and J by 6 bases, leaving 13 bases between them. The CDR3 length is 14 residues. In germline, CDR1 is LGHDT, CDR2 YNNKEL (reference sequence). CDR3 residues: CASSQYWSDAEAFF. As DNA, the CDR3 is TGTGCCAGCAGCCAATATTGGAGTGACGCTGAAGCTTTCTTT.

V is TRBV10-3 and J is TRBJ1-2; D is unresolved. In germline, CDR1 is ENHRY, CDR2 SYGVKD. The CDR3 length is 13 residues. V gave up 0 bases and J gave up 3 bases, with 5 bases separating them. Here the CDR3 reads CAISESEYYGYTF. The CDR3 region has the DNA TGTGCCATCAGTGAGTCCGAATACTATGGCTACACCTTC.

The chain has TRBV7-3 and TRBJ2-7; tentative D call: TRBD1 (6 bases). V was trimmed by 2 bases and J by 0 bases, leaving 11 bases between them. Germline assignment: CDR1 SGHTA and CDR2 FQGTGA. CDR3 size: 15 residues. CDR3 DNA sequence: TGTGCCAGCAGCTTACAAACAGGGCCCTCCTACGAGCAGTACTTC. Its protein is CASSLQTGPSYEQYF.

The V gene is TRBV30, the J gene TRBJ1-5; TRBD1 matches at 12 bases. Germline V lookup: CDR1 GTSNPN, CDR2 SVGIG (reference sequence). The CDR3 consists of 15 residues. J lost 7 bases, V lost 3 bases, and 7 bases had no gene match. CDR3 sequence: CAWSGGTGGHQPQHF. The CDR3 DNA is TGTGCCTGGAGCGGCGGGACAGGGGGCCACCAGCCCCAGCATTTT.

The genes are TRBV19 and TRBJ1-6; no definite D call. The germline gives CDR1 LNHDA, CDR2 SQIVND (reference sequence). V was clipped by 6 bases and J by 3 bases, with 6 bases between them. The CDR3 contains 13 residues. The CDR3 DNA reads TGTGCCAGTAGACCGCACTATAATTCACCCCTCCACTTT. This encodes CASRPHYNSPLHF.

In regard to this clone: The junction and the germline gene differ at one end; a read error may be behind it. The V gene is TRBV7-3, the J gene TRBJ1-4; TRBD1 agrees at 9 bases. Germline V CDR1 and CDR2: SGHTA, FQGTGA. The CDR3 covers 15 residues. CDR3 in amino acids: CASSLTGGWGEKLFF. The CDR3 DNA follows: TGTGCCAGCAGCCTAACAGGGGGCTGGGGTGAAAAACTGTTTTTT.

The chain has TRBV2 and TRBJ2-5; D might be TRBD2 (5 bases). V was trimmed by 3 bases and J by 1 base, leaving 15 bases between them. This CDR3 contains 16 residues. In germline, CDR1 is SNHLY, CDR2 FYNNEI. CDR3 bases: TGTGCCAGCAGTGATTGGGTTTGGCTAGCCCAAGAGACCCAGTACTTC. The encoded protein is CASSDWVWLAQETQYF.

The rearrangement uses TRBV7-2 and TRBJ1-2, with 12 positions matching TRBD1. CDR3 length: 15 residues. CDR1 and CDR2 from the germline V gene are SGHTA and FQGNSA. Trimming took 3 bases from V and 4 from J; bases not matched to a gene: 3. This CDR3 is CASSLGTGGAYGYTF. CDR3 nucleotide sequence: TGTGCCAGCAGCTTGGGGACAGGGGGCGCCTATGGCTACACCTTC.

This rearrangement joins TRBV5-4 to TRBJ2-7, with D possibly called TRBD1 or TRBD2 (5 bases each). The CDR3 is 14 residues long. Germline values: CDR1 SGHNT, CDR2 YYREEE (reference sequence). V was shortened by 3 bases and J by 0 bases, with 10 bases between the two germline ends. The CDR3 region is CASSYRDRSYEQYF. The DNA for the CDR3 is TGTGCCAGCAGCTACCGGGACCGCTCCTACGAGCAGTACTTC.

J is TRBJ2-4 and V is TRBV7-2, with 9 bases fitting TRBD1. V dropped 5 bases and J dropped 9; count of bases not matched to a gene: 8. Germline CDR1 is SGHTA and CDR2 is FQGNSA. CDR3 length equals 14 residues. CDR3 nucleotides: TGTGCCAGCAGCCCAACAGGGGGCGCGGGCATTCAGTACTTC. Translation gives CASSPTGGAGIQYF.